These 20 T cell receptor beta chains were sequenced from one sample in a study of blood T cell repertoires in COVID-19. Profiled with immunoSEQ multiplex PCR; TCRdb holds only in-frame clones, not every one. The sample comprises over 350,000 clones, just over 90% of which are singletons, and just over 0.85% rests with the top ten. Sequencing was done on a sample of PBMCs or T cells enriched from blood (not recorded which). These receptors originate from a woman in her 40s who had been exposed to COVID-19.

The chain couples TRBV5-1 to TRBJ2-7; 7 bases agree with TRBD2. V shed 1 base, J shed 7 bases, and the junction held 5 bases outside the gene matches. The germline CDR1 and CDR2 sequences are SGHRS and YFSETQ. This CDR3 is 13 amino acids long. The CDR3, as DNA: TGCGCCAGCAGCTTGAGCGGGGCGGGGGAGCAGTACTTC. Translated, it gives CASSLSGAGEQYF.

The DNA of the CDR3 is TGCGCCAGCAGTCGGGGGTTGAATGGAGATACGCAGTATTTT. It codes for CASSRGLNGDTQYF. The chain recombines TRBV5-1 with TRBJ2-3, with D possibly being TRBD2 (6 bases). Trimming shortened V by 5 bases and J by 5 bases, and 15 bases separated the two germline ends. Germline CDR1 is SGHRS and CDR2 is YFSETQ. The length of the CDR3 is 14 residues.

The chain carries TRBV4-2 and TRBJ2-5, with D tentatively TRBD2 (5 bases). Germline V gives CDR1 LGHNA, CDR2 YNFKEQ. CDR3 length: 14 residues. V was pared by 1 base and J by 5 bases, with 11 bases between. The CDR3, as DNA: TGTGCCAGCAGCCAAGGCGGGTCGATGGAGACCCAGTACTTC. This translates into CASSQGGSMETQYF.

The chain links TRBV19 to TRBJ1-6; 9 bases agree with TRBD1. Germline V gene sequence: CDR1 LNHDA, CDR2 SQIVND (reference sequence). The V gene end was trimmed by 5 bases and the J gene end by 11 bases; junction bases not matched to a gene: 7. This CDR3 spans 14 amino acids. The DNA for the CDR3 is TGTGCCAGTAGTGCGACAGGGGGATTCCCACCCCTCCACTTT. It specifies CASSATGGFPPLHF. Full variable domain (rest looked up from reference TRBV19 and TRBJ1-6): DGGITQSPKYLFRKEGQNVTLSCEQNLNHDAMYWYRQDPGQGLRLIYYSQIVNDFQKGDIAEGYSVSREKKESFPLTVTSAQKNPTAFYLCASSATGGFPPLHFGNGTRLTVT.

This clone was seen just once. The chain links TRBV27 to TRBJ1-2; no clear D. The V end lost 0 bases, the J end lost 6 bases, and 8 bases lay between the germline ends. Germline V lookup: CDR1 MNHEY, CDR2 SMNVEV (reference sequence). This CDR3 region has 13 residues. The CDR3 loop reads CASSLSIGDGYTF. The CDR3 DNA reads as TGTGCCAGCAGTTTATCGATCGGGGATGGCTACACCTTC.

The gene calls are TRBV27 and TRBJ1-4; D ambiguous. This CDR3 is 14 amino acids long. V gave up 5 bases and J gave up 4 bases, with 11 bases separating them. CDR1 MNHEY and CDR2 SMNVEV come from the germline V gene (reference sequence). The CDR3 reads CASSPRVLNEKLFF. CDR3 DNA: TGTGCCAGCAGTCCGCGGGTACTTAATGAAAAACTGTTTTTT.

V and J are TRBV13 and TRBJ2-1; TRBD2 matches 12 bases. The CDR3 totals 17 residues. CDR1 and CDR2 from the germline V gene are PRHDT and FYEKMQ (reference sequence). The junction had 6 bases not matched to a gene; V was cut back by 4 bases and J by 2 bases. The CDR3 reads CASSSALAGGPYNEQFF. The CDR3 nucleotides are TGTGCCAGCAGCTCCGCACTAGCGGGGGGACCCTACAATGAGCAGTTCTTC.

The chain links TRBV6-2 or TRBV6-3 to TRBJ2-2; 7 nucleotides match TRBD2. Germline CDR1 reads MNHEY; CDR2 reads SVGEGT. Trimming removed 5 bases from V and 5 bases from J; junction bases left unmatched: 8. The CDR3 loop spans 15 amino acids. The CDR3 here is CASSNLGGSTGELFF. The CDR3, as DNA: TGTGCCAGCAGTAACCTCGGCGGGAGTACCGGGGAGCTGTTTTTT.

This clone was seen only once. V is TRBV30 and J is TRBJ1-6; no firm D call. Trimming cost V 3 bases and J 4 bases, with 10 bases left between them. CDR3 size: 14 residues. Germline loops: CDR1 GTSNPN, CDR2 SVGIG (reference sequence). The CDR3: CAWRARSYNSPLHF. The CDR3 DNA is TGTGCCTGGAGGGCCCGCTCGTATAATTCACCCCTCCACTTT.

The chain is built from TRBV6-1 and TRBJ1-6; D gene ambiguous. The V end lost 0 bases, the J end lost 5 bases, and 11 bases lay between the germline ends. Germline assignment: CDR1 MNHNS and CDR2 SASEGT. The CDR3 spans 16 residues. CDR3: CASSEAVRQHNSPLHF. The CDR3 bases are TGTGCCAGCAGTGAAGCGGTCAGGCAACATAATTCACCCCTCCACTTT.

The V gene is TRBV2, the J gene TRBJ2-7; 11 bases fit TRBD2. This CDR3 has 15 amino acids. Germline CDR1 is SNHLY and CDR2 is FYNNEI. V gave up 8 bases and J gave up 11 bases; unmatched junction bases: 17. CDR3 coding DNA: TGTGCCAGCCTACTCACTAGCGGGAGTTCCCCCCAGAAGTACTTC. This gives the protein CASLLTSGSSPQKYF.

The chain links TRBV24-1 to TRBJ2-1; 13 bases fit TRBD2. Germline lookup yields CDR1 KGHDR and CDR2 SFDVKD. CDR3 length equals 17 residues. J lost 5 bases, V lost 4 bases, and 7 bases had no gene match. The CDR3 loop is CATSDRGTSGNNNEQFF. CDR3 DNA sequence: TGTGCCACCAGTGACCGCGGGACTAGCGGGAACAACAATGAGCAGTTCTTC.

The chain recombines TRBV11-3 with TRBJ1-1; 7 nucleotides agree with TRBD1. The trim removed 5 bases at V and 0 bases at J, leaving 9 bases unmatched. CDR3 length: 16 residues. The germline V gene has CDR1 SGHNT and CDR2 YENEEA. CDR3 residues: CASSPRQGNLNTEAFF. The CDR3 DNA reads as TGTGCCAGCAGCCCCCGACAGGGAAATTTGAACACTGAAGCTTTCTTT. Full variable domain (missing parts from reference TRBV11-3 and TRBJ1-1): EAGVVQSPRYKIIEKKQPVAFWCNPISGHNTLYWYLQNLGQGPELLIRYENEEAVDDSQLPKDRFSAERLKGVDSTLKIQPAELGDSAVYLCASSPRQGNLNTEAFFGQGTRLTVV.

A note on this clone: This specimen includes other DNA sequences encoding the same CDR3. The J gene is TRBJ2-1, the V gene TRBV2; D gene unclear. The V and J ends lost 7 bases and 5 bases respectively, with 6 bases between them. Germline CDR1 reads SNHLY; CDR2 reads FYNNEI. This CDR3 spans 11 amino acids. The CDR3 bases are TGTGCCAGCACAGTCAACAATGAGCAGTTCTTC. It is translated as CASTVNNEQFF.

The rearrangement joins TRBV6-5 to TRBJ1-1; perhaps TRBD1 as D (6 bases). CDR1 is MNHEY and CDR2 is SVGAGI in the germline V gene. CDR3 length: 13 residues. V was pared by 6 bases and J by 1 base, with 9 bases between. The CDR3 sequence is CASRLQGNTEAFF. In nucleotides, the CDR3 is TGTGCCAGCAGGTTACAGGGGAACACTGAAGCTTTCTTT.

The chain is built from TRBV7-9 and TRBJ1-1; TRBD1 agrees at 9 bases. The germline CDR1 and CDR2 sequences are SEHNR and FQNEAQ (reference sequence). Trimming cost V 5 bases and J 10 bases; bases outside gene matches: 5. The CDR3 consists of 12 residues. CDR3 DNA: TGTGCCAGCAGCCGGGACAGGGATTTAGCTTTCTTT. This encodes CASSRDRDLAFF.

This chain's CDR3 is CASSPPAEREQFF. DNA for the CDR3: TGCGCCAGCAGCCCCCCTGCGGAGCGTGAGCAGTTCTTC. The rearrangement links TRBV4-1 to TRBJ2-1; unclear D gene. Germline-derived CDR1 and CDR2 are MGHRA and YSYEKL. Trimming stripped 4 bases from V and 9 bases from J, with 13 bases between. The CDR3 extends over 13 amino acids.

The chain is built from TRBV19 and TRBJ1-1; D gene uncertain. This CDR3 region has 16 residues. The V gene lost 4 bases and the J gene lost 0 bases, with 15 bases spanning the gap. CDR1 and CDR2 from the germline V gene are LNHDA and SQIVND (reference sequence). The CDR3 coding sequence is TGTGCCAGTAGTAAACAGCTGCTACTTATGAACACTGAAGCTTTCTTT. Translating it yields CASSKQLLLMNTEAFF.

The chain recombines TRBV5-6 with TRBJ2-3, with 8 bases identical to TRBD2. CDR1 SGHDT and CDR2 YYEEEE come from the germline V gene. With 4 bases clipped from V and 3 bases from J, the junction kept 1 base outside the gene matches. The CDR3 extends over 13 amino acids. For the CDR3, the DNA is TGTGCCAGCAGCGCGGGGGGAACAGATACGCAGTATTTT. This sequence encodes CASSAGGTDTQYF.

The CDR3 DNA reads as TGTGCCAGCAGCGCCATGACAGGGGGCGGCACTGAAGCTTTCTTT. Its translation is CASSAMTGGGTEAFF. This chain links TRBV7-9 with TRBJ1-1; 10 nucleotides match TRBD1. The CDR3 sequence is 15 residues long. Per the germline V gene, CDR1 is SEHNR and CDR2 is FQNEAQ (reference sequence). The V gene end was trimmed by 5 bases and the J gene end by 4 bases; junction bases not matched to a gene: 7.